This TCR beta chain stems from a study of PD-L1 blockade in urothelial cancer. Study overall: Most patients, about 85% of the roughly 30, were males with bladder-origin cancer. Counts from blood samples showed a median of roughly 150,000 T cells.

V was pared by 0 bases and J by 2 bases, with 7 bases of the junction left unmatched. CDR3 length equals 16 residues. In germline, CDR1 is LGHNA, CDR2 YSLEER. This table comes from immunoSEQ multiplex PCR, and its TCRdb copy is limited to in-frame clones, with some not included. The sample comprises 95,000 to 100,000 clones, around 86% of which are singletons, and about 2% rests with the top ten. Time point noted: pretreatment peripheral blood. The material was PBMCs, obtained around atezolizumab (anti-PD-L1) treatment. This clonotype was sampled from a man in his sixties with urothelial cancer. This chain connects TRBV4-3 to TRBJ2-7; 7 bases are shared with TRBD2. As DNA, the CDR3 is TGCGCCAGCAGCCAAGATGGGGGGGGTCTTACCTACGAGCAGTACTTC. Translation gives CASSQDGGGLTYEQYF.